The T cell receptor (beta chain) under discussion was sequenced for a study of sequential checkpoint blockade in melanoma. Treatment: randomized to nivolumab then ipilimumab (arm A) or the reverse (arm B). In germline, CDR1 is MGHRA, CDR2 YSYEKL. The J segment lost 4 bases and the V segment lost 0 bases, leaving 14 bases of the junction unmatched. The CDR3 runs to 18 residues. TCRdb's table, derived via immunoSEQ multiplex PCR, lists solely in-frame clones and lacks some. The sample contains about 22,000 clones, 65% to 75% of which appear only once. This clone came up a few times. This clonotype was obtained from a human donor with melanoma. The chain has TRBV4-1 and TRBJ1-2; TRBD1 aligns across 7 bases. Source: CD8+ T cells sorted from blood (inferred from file names), taken from a patient given nivolumab and ipilimumab in sequence. In DNA, the CDR3 is TGCGCCAGCAGCCAAGATGTCCGTAGGGGGCTTAGTAGCTATGGCTACACCTTC. This codes for CASSQDVRRGLSSYGYTF.